The 29 T cell receptor beta chains in this list originate from one sample, sequenced in a study of cytomegalovirus exposure and HLA in healthy donors. Libraries were prepared by immunoSEQ multiplex PCR; TCRdb keeps only in-frame clonotypes and omits some of them. The sample has some 120,000 clones; 85% to 95% are singletons. Sequenced input: PBMCs. These receptors originate from a woman aged 18-29 years in good health and CMV-seronegative.

This chain uses TRBV4-2 with TRBJ1-5; no clear D gene. Germline V gene sequence: CDR1 LGHNA, CDR2 YNFKEQ. V lost 5 bases to trimming and J lost 7 bases, with 15 bases between them. There are 14 residues in the CDR3. CDR3 DNA: TGTGCCAGCAGCTCCTCTTACACCGTCCAGCCCCAGCATTTT. Translated: CASSSSYTVQPQHF.

The CDR3: CAWSVRNEQFF. The CDR3, as DNA: TGTGCCTGGAGTGTACGGAATGAGCAGTTCTTC. V gene TRBV30 combines with J gene TRBJ2-1; the D is unclear. Between the trimmed V and J ends, which lost 0 bases and 7 bases, there was a span of 4 bases. Germline loops: CDR1 GTSNPN, CDR2 SVGIG (reference sequence). This CDR3 has 11 amino acids.

This chain uses TRBV6-5 with TRBJ1-2, with a weak D call TRBD1 (6 bases). CDR3 length: 13 residues. Germline CDR1 MNHEY, CDR2 SVGAGI. Trimming took off 2 bases at V and 8 bases at J, with 12 bases between the two ends. The CDR3 nucleotides are TGTGCCAGCAGTTACGGGACAAACTTGGGCTACACCTTC. Protein: CASSYGTNLGYTF.

This clone was found once. J is TRBJ1-1 and V is TRBV5-1, with 7 bases fitting TRBD1. The length of the CDR3 is 16 residues. Germline CDR1 and CDR2: SGHRS and YFSETQ. Trimming removed 4 bases from V and 1 base from J; junction bases left unmatched: 10. The CDR3 loop is CASSPARQGGNTEAFF. In DNA form, the CDR3 reads TGCGCCAGCAGCCCGGCACGACAGGGAGGGAACACTGAAGCTTTCTTT.

This sequence joins TRBV29-1 and TRBJ2-5, with TRBD2 matching over 7 bases. Germline V gene lookup returns CDR1 SQVTM and CDR2 ANQGSEA. The CDR3 is 12 residues long. Trimming cost V 7 bases and J 3 bases; bases outside gene matches: 5. CDR3 DNA sequence: TGCAGCGCAATGAGCGGGGAAGAGACCCAGTACTTC. This sequence encodes CSAMSGEETQYF.

The rearrangement links TRBV6-5 to TRBJ1-5, with D hard to call. This CDR3 contains 13 residues. Germline V CDR1 and CDR2: MNHEY, SVGAGI. Trimming cost V 1 base and J 5 bases, with 6 bases left between them. CDR3 region: CASSYWRDQPQHF. DNA for the CDR3: TGTGCCAGCAGTTACTGGAGAGATCAGCCCCAGCATTTT.

The CDR3 DNA follows: TGTGCCAGCAGCCTCCCCCGAGCGGGGGGGCCAACAGATACGCAGTATTTT. Amino acid sequence: CASSLPRAGGPTDTQYF. The gene calls are TRBV7-9 and TRBJ2-3; TRBD2 matches at 10 bases. Per germline, CDR1 SEHNR and CDR2 FQNEAQ (reference sequence). J gave up 3 bases and V 5 bases, and 11 bases lay outside the gene matches. CDR3 length: 17 amino acids.

The V call is TRBV28, the J call TRBJ1-1; 10 nucleotides match TRBD1. The ends lost 6 bases at V and 2 bases at J; junction bases unmatched: 6. Germline V gene sequence: CDR1 MDHEN, CDR2 SYDVKM. The CDR3 is made up of 15 amino acids. CDR3 protein: CASRTGGEGNTEAFF. DNA of the CDR3: TGTGCCAGCAGGACAGGGGGCGAGGGTAACACTGAAGCTTTCTTT. The full variable domain, completed using reference TRBV28 and TRBJ1-1, is DVKVTQSSRYLVKRTGEKVFLECVQDMDHENMFWYRQDPGLGLRLIYFSYDVKMKEKGDIPEGYSVSREKKERFSLILESASTNQTSMYLCASRTGGEGNTEAFFGQGTRLTVV.

The V call is TRBV13, the J call TRBJ2-7; 7 bases agree with TRBD1. This CDR3 has 14 residues. V dropped 3 bases and J dropped 7; count of bases not matched to a gene: 9. The V gene's germline CDR1 is PRHDT and CDR2 FYEKMQ (reference sequence). Here the CDR3 reads CASSFLGGSGEQYF. The DNA of the CDR3 is TGTGCCAGCAGCTTCCTAGGGGGCTCTGGGGAGCAGTACTTC.

The genes are TRBV28 and TRBJ1-1, with TRBD1 matching 8 bases. V lost 4 bases to trimming and J lost 0 bases; unmatched junction nucleotides: 10. The CDR3 is 17 residues long. Per the germline V gene, CDR1 is MDHEN and CDR2 is SYDVKM. CDR3 sequence (DNA): TGTGCCAGCAGTTCCCCAGCGGGACAGGACATGAACACTGAAGCTTTCTTT. Amino acids: CASSSPAGQDMNTEAFF.

The rearrangement links TRBV30 to TRBJ2-7; D may be TRBD2 (6 bases). Germline CDR1 and CDR2: GTSNPN and SVGIG (reference sequence). The V end lost 2 bases, the J end lost 5 bases, and 13 bases lay between the germline ends. The CDR3 has 13 amino acids. CDR3 sequence reads: CAWSRGGANEQYF. The CDR3 DNA reads as TGTGCCTGGAGTAGGGGCGGGGCCAACGAGCAGTACTTC. The variable domain in full, with the rest retrieved from reference TRBV30 and TRBJ2-7, is SQTIHQWPATLVQPVGSPLSLECTVEGTSNPNLYWYRQAAGRGLQLLFYSVGIGQISSEVPQNLSASRPQDRQFILSSKKLLLSDSGFYLCAWSRGGANEQYFGPGTRLTVT.

This chain links TRBV7-9 with TRBJ2-1; 9 positions agree with TRBD1. The CDR3 runs to 16 residues. V lost 1 base and J lost 3; bases outside the gene matches: 4. CDR1 SEHNR and CDR2 FQNEAQ come from the germline V gene (reference sequence). CDR3 in amino acids: CASSLVGQGNYNEQFF. The CDR3, as DNA: TGTGCCAGCAGCTTAGTTGGACAGGGGAACTACAATGAGCAGTTCTTC.

The DNA for the CDR3 is TGTGCCAGCAGCTTAGATGTGCGAACCCTCGCCGGAGATACGCAGTATTTT. The encoded protein is CASSLDVRTLAGDTQYF. The chain couples TRBV11-2 to TRBJ2-3, with D uncertain. This CDR3 is 17 amino acids long. Trimming took 0 bases from V and 5 from J, leaving 18 bases between them. CDR1 is SGHAT and CDR2 is FQNNGV in the germline V gene. Using reference TRBV11-2 and TRBJ2-3 for the parts outside the CDR3, the full variable domain is EAGVAQSPRYKIIEKRQSVAFWCNPISGHATLYWYQQILGQGPKLLIQFQNNGVVDDSQLPKDRFSAERLKGVDSTLKIQPAKLEDSAVYLCASSLDVRTLAGDTQYFGPGTRLTVL.

This chain connects TRBV6-5 to TRBJ2-7; TRBD2 aligns across 13 bases. The germline V gene encodes CDR1 MNHEY and CDR2 SVGAGI. V was clipped by 7 bases and J by 5 bases; unmatched bases: 8. The CDR3 extends over 15 amino acids. CDR3 DNA: TGTGCCAGCACCGGACTAGCGGGAGCTCAAGACGAGCAGTACTTC. Its translation: CASTGLAGAQDEQYF.

The rearrangement uses TRBV27 and TRBJ2-7, with 8 bases aligning to TRBD2. The CDR3 is made up of 12 amino acids. In germline, CDR1 is MNHEY, CDR2 SMNVEV (reference sequence). With 3 bases clipped from V and 6 bases from J, the junction kept 1 base outside the gene matches. CDR3 sequence: CASSFAGGEQYF. As DNA, the CDR3 is TGTGCCAGCAGTTTTGCGGGGGGCGAGCAGTACTTC.

In DNA, the CDR3 is TGTGCCTGGAGTGCTCCACCTAGCGGGGCTTGGGGGTTCTTC. Encoded protein: CAWSAPPSGAWGFF. V is TRBV30 and J is TRBJ2-1; 9 nucleotides match TRBD2. In germline, CDR1 is GTSNPN, CDR2 SVGIG (reference sequence). The CDR3 totals 14 residues. V shed 1 base and J 15 bases; nucleotides not matched to a gene: 13.

The V and J genes are TRBV19 and TRBJ2-7, with a tentative D call TRBD1 (5 bases). This CDR3 is 14 amino acids long. The germline V gene encodes CDR1 LNHDA and CDR2 SQIVND (reference sequence). The V gene lost 10 bases and the J gene lost 3 bases, with 19 bases spanning the gap. The CDR3 is CATQGGQIFYEQYF. For the CDR3, the DNA is TGTGCCACGCAGGGTGGTCAGATATTCTACGAGCAGTACTTC.

The chain joins TRBV6-1 to TRBJ1-2; D might be TRBD1 (6 bases). The V end lost 10 bases, the J end lost 3 bases, and 15 bases lay between the germline ends. The CDR3 sequence is 13 residues long. Germline loops: CDR1 MNHNS, CDR2 SASEGT. This chain's CDR3 is CATTRAGDYGYTF. CDR3 nucleotides: TGTGCCACCACCAGGGCAGGGGACTATGGCTACACCTTC.

The chain recombines TRBV7-9 with TRBJ2-5; 9 bases are shared with TRBD2. Germline assignment: CDR1 SEHNR and CDR2 FQNEAQ (reference sequence). The ends lost 2 bases at V and 4 bases at J; junction bases unmatched: 5. This CDR3 region has 15 residues. DNA for the CDR3: TGTGCCAGCAGCTTAAAGGGCGGGAGGGGAGAGACCCAGTACTTC. It is translated as CASSLKGGRGETQYF.

J is TRBJ2-7 and V is TRBV6-1; D might be TRBD2 (6 bases). The CDR3 consists of 16 residues. CDR1 is MNHNS, CDR2 SASEGT, per germline. V dropped 2 bases and J dropped 4 bases, with 18 bases sitting between them. DNA for the CDR3: TGTGCCAGCAGTGAAACGCTAGCGTATACCCCATACGAGCAGTACTTC. Residues: CASSETLAYTPYEQYF.

The gene calls are TRBV7-2 and TRBJ1-6; D remains unclear. Germline CDR1 reads SGHTA; CDR2 reads FQGNSA. The CDR3 spans 16 residues. The ends were cut back, 5 bases at V and 7 bases at J, with 18 bases in the middle. The CDR3: CASSIPLDGENSPLHF. CDR3 DNA: TGTGCCAGCAGCATTCCACTCGACGGAGAAAATTCACCCCTCCACTTT.

The count of this clone is one. This sequence joins TRBV29-1 and TRBJ1-4, with 9 bases aligning to TRBD1. CDR1 is SQVTM and CDR2 is ANQGSEA in the germline V gene. V was pared by 7 bases and J by 8 bases, with 5 bases of the junction left unmatched. This CDR3 is built from 12 residues. CDR3 in amino acids: CSGGQGYEKLFF. In nucleotides, the CDR3 is TGCAGCGGGGGACAGGGCTACGAAAAACTGTTTTTT. Combining the CDR3 with reference TRBV29-1 and TRBJ1-4 gives the whole variable domain SAVISQKPSRDICQRGTSLTIQCQVDSQVTMMFWYRQQPGQSLTLIATANQGSEATYESGFVIDKFPISRPNLTFSTLTVSNMSPEDSSIYLCSGGQGYEKLFFGSGTQLSVL.

The CDR3 here is CASSLAGLNTGELFF. The CDR3 region has the DNA TGTGCCAGCAGCTTAGCGGGACTTAACACCGGGGAGCTGTTTTTT. The rearrangement links TRBV7-8 to TRBJ2-2; perhaps TRBD2 as D (6 bases). The germline V gene encodes CDR1 SGHVS and CDR2 FQNEAQ. The CDR3 contains 15 residues. Trimming took off 0 bases at V and 2 bases at J, with 7 bases between the two ends.

This chain connects TRBV9 to TRBJ2-5; 8 nucleotides match TRBD1. J lost 2 bases, V lost 4 bases, and 7 bases had no gene match. The CDR3 is 15 residues long. Germline CDR1 reads SGDLS; CDR2 reads YYNGEE. The chain's CDR3 is CASSPNTGGQETQYF. Written as DNA, the CDR3 is TGTGCCAGCAGCCCAAATACAGGGGGACAAGAGACCCAGTACTTC.

DNA of the CDR3: TGTGCCAGCAGTTGGAACCGGGACAGAGGCACCGGGGAGCTGTTTTTT. It translates to CASSWNRDRGTGELFF. This sequence joins TRBV27 and TRBJ2-2; 7 bases align to TRBD1. In germline, CDR1 is MNHEY, CDR2 SMNVEV (reference sequence). There are 16 residues in the CDR3. Trimming took 4 bases from V and 4 from J; bases not matched to a gene: 9.

This chain connects TRBV6-1 to TRBJ2-5; no firm D call. CDR1 is MNHNS, CDR2 SASEGT, per germline. The CDR3 extends over 11 amino acids. The V end was cut by 8 bases, the J end by 9 bases, with 13 bases between. The chain's CDR3 is CASSHGGSQYF. The CDR3 coding sequence is TGTGCCAGCTCCCACGGCGGATCCCAGTACTTC.

J is TRBJ1-1 and V is TRBV18, with a weak D call TRBD1 (5 bases). Germline V gene lookup returns CDR1 KGHSH and CDR2 LQKENI. Deletions cut 1 base from V and 6 bases from J, with 15 bases between. This CDR3 is built from 15 residues. The CDR3 here is CASSPHPPGPSEAFF. The CDR3 coding sequence is TGTGCCAGCTCACCACACCCTCCAGGGCCCTCTGAAGCTTTCTTT.

This clone showed up just once. The rearrangement links TRBV5-4 to TRBJ2-1; maybe TRBD2 (5 bases). The germline gives CDR1 SGHNT, CDR2 YYREEE (reference sequence). V gave up 0 bases and J gave up 8 bases, with 9 bases separating them. This CDR3 has 13 amino acids. CDR3 DNA: TGTGCCAGCAGCTTGGGAGGGTCCGATGAGCAGTTCTTC. Translation gives CASSLGGSDEQFF.

The chain links TRBV5-1 to TRBJ2-3; D possibly corresponds to TRBD2 (6 bases). Trimming pared 4 bases from V and 0 bases from J, leaving 15 bases between. This CDR3 comprises 16 residues. CDR1 is SGHRS and CDR2 is YFSETQ in the germline V gene. The CDR3 spells CASSPGTDTSTDTQYF. CDR3 nucleotides: TGCGCCAGCAGCCCTGGGACTGATACTAGCACAGATACGCAGTATTTT. The full variable domain, completed using reference TRBV5-1 and TRBJ2-3, is KAGVTQTPRYLIKTRGQQVTLSCSPISGHRSVSWYQQTPGQGLQFLFEYFSETQRNKGNFPGRFSGRQFSNSRSEMNVSTLELGDSALYLCASSPGTDTSTDTQYFGPGTRLTVL.